These 30 T cell receptor beta chains were all obtained from the same sample, sequenced in a study of somatic mutations in cytotoxic T cells in rheumatoid arthritis. TCRdb keeps only in-frame clones here, not all; method: immunoSEQ multiplex PCR. The data contain 15,000 to 20,000 clones, approximately 82% of them singletons. Sequenced material: CD8+ T cells sorted from blood. Receptors were obtained from a man aged 18 to 30 with rheumatoid arthritis.

This chain links TRBV28 with TRBJ1-5; tentatively, D is TRBD1 (5 bases). Per the germline V gene, CDR1 is MDHEN and CDR2 is SYDVKM. The CDR3 has 14 residues. V lost 5 bases and J lost 2, with 10 bases in between. The CDR3 region has the DNA TGTGCCAGCAGTGTCCTGGGGGGCAATCAGCCCCAGCATTTT. Translated, it gives CASSVLGGNQPQHF.

The chain recombines TRBV7-3 with TRBJ2-3; no reliable D call. V lost 2 bases and J 0 bases, leaving 3 bases between the germline ends. The CDR3 loop spans 13 amino acids. CDR1 and CDR2 from the germline V gene are SGHTA and FQGTGA. The DNA of the CDR3 is TGTGCCAGCAGCTTAGGAAGCACAGATACGCAGTATTTT. It codes for CASSLGSTDTQYF.

V is TRBV9 and J is TRBJ1-2; 10 bases align to TRBD1. Germline loops: CDR1 SGDLS, CDR2 YYNGEE. After removal of 0 bases from V and 3 bases from J, the junction contained 2 bases not matched to a gene. The CDR3 runs 15 residues. For the CDR3, the DNA is TGTGCCAGCAGCGTAGTGGGGACAGGGGACTATGGCTACACCTTC. The encoded protein is CASSVVGTGDYGYTF.

This sequence joins TRBV6-5 and TRBJ1-6, with 8 bases aligning to TRBD1. The CDR3 length is 16 residues. Germline V CDR1 and CDR2: MNHEY, SVGAGI. V lost 2 bases and J lost 7; bases outside the gene matches: 7. The CDR3 is CASSYDGQGENSPLHF. DNA of the CDR3: TGTGCCAGCAGTTACGACGGACAGGGTGAAAATTCACCCCTCCACTTT.

The J gene is TRBJ2-7, the V gene TRBV7-9; D is perhaps TRBD2 (5 bases). Germline V gives CDR1 SEHNR, CDR2 FQNEAQ (reference sequence). There are 12 residues in the CDR3. Deletions cut 8 bases from V and 2 bases from J, with 10 bases between. CDR3 DNA sequence: TGTGCCAGCGGAGCGGCCGCCTACGAGCAGTACTTC. This encodes CASGAAAYEQYF.

This sequence joins TRBV6-5 and TRBJ2-7, with TRBD2 as a possible D gene (6 bases). The V gene's germline CDR1 is MNHEY and CDR2 SVGAGI. This CDR3 comprises 14 residues. The ends were cut back, 2 bases at V and 5 bases at J, with 13 bases in the middle. In DNA form, the CDR3 reads TGTGCCAGCAGTTACGGCGGGGCCCCCAACGAGCAGTACTTC. Protein: CASSYGGAPNEQYF.

J is TRBJ2-5 and V is TRBV30; maybe TRBD2 (6 bases). Trimming took 0 bases from V and 4 from J, leaving 12 bases between them. The CDR3 contains 14 residues. Germline V gene sequence: CDR1 GTSNPN, CDR2 SVGIG (reference sequence). The CDR3 DNA follows: TGTGCCTGGAGTGTGAATAGCGGCGGAGAGACCCAGTACTTC. This sequence encodes CAWSVNSGGETQYF.

This chain's CDR3 is CASSGRGLHEQYF. DNA for the CDR3: TGTGCCAGCAGTGGGAGGGGGCTCCACGAGCAGTACTTC. The V call is TRBV6-1, the J call TRBJ2-7, with D tentatively TRBD1 (7 bases). This CDR3 comprises 13 residues. V gave up 4 bases and J gave up 5 bases, with 12 bases separating them. Germline V CDR1 and CDR2: MNHNS, SASEGT.

The J gene is TRBJ1-2, the V gene TRBV5-4; TRBD1 aligns across 11 bases. This CDR3 has 15 residues. J gave up 3 bases and V 5 bases, and 6 bases lay outside the gene matches. Germline CDR1 reads SGHNT; CDR2 reads YYREEE (reference sequence). CDR3 in amino acids: CASRKPGQGDYGYTF. Written as DNA, the CDR3 is TGTGCCAGCAGAAAGCCGGGACAGGGGGACTATGGCTACACCTTC.

This clone was detected once. The rearrangement joins TRBV15 to TRBJ2-7, with 11 nucleotides matching TRBD1. The CDR3 has 17 residues. J gave up 3 bases and V 3 bases, and 10 bases lay outside the gene matches. Germline loops: CDR1 LNHNV, CDR2 YYDKDF (reference sequence). The CDR3, as DNA: TGTGCCACCAGCAGCGGCGGGGGGACAGGGGGGATCTACGAGCAGTACTTC. It codes for CATSSGGGTGGIYEQYF.

V and J are TRBV11-2 and TRBJ2-3; D is uncertain. CDR1 is SGHAT, CDR2 FQNNGV, per germline. This CDR3 spans 15 amino acids. Trimming removed 3 bases at V and 0 bases at J, with 10 bases between. The CDR3 protein is CASSLTAYSTDTQYF. The CDR3 bases are TGTGCCAGCAGCTTGACGGCCTACAGCACAGATACGCAGTATTTT. Supplemented by reference TRBV11-2 and TRBJ2-3, the full variable domain reads EAGVAQSPRYKIIEKRQSVAFWCNPISGHATLYWYQQILGQGPKLLIQFQNNGVVDDSQLPKDRFSAERLKGVDSTLKIQPAKLEDSAVYLCASSLTAYSTDTQYFGPGTRLTVL.

Relative to its sample, this clone is medium-sized. This sequence joins TRBV7-9 and TRBJ2-3; D may match TRBD1 or TRBD2 (5 bases each). CDR1 and CDR2 from the germline V gene are SEHNR and FQNEAQ (reference sequence). Trimming took off 0 bases at V and 4 bases at J, with 17 bases between the two ends. The CDR3 is made up of 17 amino acids. In nucleotides, the CDR3 is TGTGCCAGCAGCTTAGCCAGAGCTAGGGGACGCCCAGATACGCAGTATTTT. Protein sequence: CASSLARARGRPDTQYF.

The V call is TRBV7-6, the J call TRBJ2-1, with D possibly TRBD2 on 6 matching bases. The CDR3 runs to 15 residues. Germline loops: CDR1 SGHVS, CDR2 FNYEAQ. Trimming took 1 base from V and 2 from J, leaving 9 bases between them. The CDR3 DNA reads as TGTGCCAGCAGCTTAGAAACGGGGGCCTACAATGAGCAGTTCTTC. Translating it yields CASSLETGAYNEQFF.

This chain joins TRBV9 and TRBJ2-3; D not resolved. The CDR3 runs to 14 residues. Germline V lookup: CDR1 SGDLS, CDR2 YYNGEE. The V end was cut by 0 bases, the J end by 6 bases, with 11 bases between. CDR3: CASSVATDPDTQYF. For the CDR3, the DNA is TGTGCCAGCAGCGTAGCCACAGACCCCGATACGCAGTATTTT. Variable domain in full (rest from reference TRBV9 and TRBJ2-3): DSGVTQTPKHLITATGQRVTLRCSPRSGDLSVYWYQQSLDQGLQFLIQYYNGEERAKGNILERFSAQQFPDLHSELNLSSLELGDSALYFCASSVATDPDTQYFGPGTRLTVL.

V usage is TRBV13 and J usage is TRBJ1-4; no clear D gene. V lost 9 bases, J lost 0 bases, and 17 bases lay in between. CDR1 PRHDT and CDR2 FYEKMQ come from the germline V gene (reference sequence). The CDR3 spans 16 residues. This CDR3 is CASSLGNGATNEKLFF. The CDR3 DNA is TGTGCCAGTTCCCTGGGGAACGGTGCAACTAATGAAAAACTGTTTTTT.

This clone was seen only a few times. The chain combines TRBV29-1 with TRBJ1-2, with D perhaps TRBD1 (5 bases). V was shortened by 7 bases and J by 2 bases, with 17 bases between the two germline ends. CDR3 length: 14 residues. CDR1 and CDR2 (germline): SQVTM, ANQGSEA. This CDR3 is CSALGDRGNYGYTF. Written as DNA, the CDR3 is TGCAGCGCCCTAGGGGACCGAGGGAACTATGGCTACACCTTC.

This clone was seen just once. This chain connects TRBV4-3 to TRBJ1-1; 9 bases are a match to TRBD1. The CDR3 is 14 amino acids. CDR1 and CDR2 from the germline V gene are LGHNA and YSLEER. The ends lost 3 bases at V and 5 bases at J; junction bases unmatched: 4. This CDR3 reads CASSHGTGLTEAFF. As DNA, the CDR3 is TGCGCCAGCAGCCACGGGACAGGGCTGACTGAAGCTTTCTTT.

The genes are TRBV5-4 and TRBJ2-7; perhaps D is TRBD1 or TRBD2 (5 bases each). Germline lookup yields CDR1 SGHNT and CDR2 YYREEE (reference sequence). Trimming left V 0 bases short and J 2 bases short, with 12 bases between. The CDR3 is made up of 15 amino acids. CDR3 in DNA: TGTGCCAGCAGCTTGGAACGGGGCTCCACCTACGAGCAGTACTTC. This translates into CASSLERGSTYEQYF.

This clone has only one observation. The chain employs TRBV18 and TRBJ2-7; D remains unclear. CDR1 KGHSH and CDR2 LQKENI come from the germline V gene. V lost 0 bases and J lost 3, with 12 bases in between. This CDR3 has 15 amino acids. The CDR3: CASSPPTLDGYEQYF. The CDR3 coding sequence is TGTGCCAGCTCACCACCGACGCTGGATGGCTACGAGCAGTACTTC.

The chain is built from TRBV7-8 and TRBJ1-5; no reliable D call. The CDR3 has 17 amino acids. Germline CDR1 and CDR2: SGHVS and FQNEAQ. The V gene lost 4 bases and the J gene lost 2 bases, with 18 bases spanning the gap. CDR3 loop: CASSSRRQARGNQPQHF. The CDR3 region has the DNA TGTGCCAGCAGCTCAAGGAGGCAGGCCCGGGGCAATCAGCCCCAGCATTTT. Full variable domain (outside the CDR3, taken from reference TRBV7-8 and TRBJ1-5): GAGVSQSPRYKVAKRGQDVALRCDPISGHVSLFWYQQALGQGPEFLTYFQNEAQLDKSGLPSDRFFAERPEGSVSTLKIQRTQQEDSAVYLCASSSRRQARGNQPQHFGDGTRLSIL.

This clone is classed as medium-sized (0.01 to 0.1%). This chain uses TRBV5-3 with TRBJ1-2; TRBD1 agrees at 10 bases. TRBV5-3 qualifies as an ORF whose function is uncertain. J gave up 1 base and V 4 bases, and 4 bases lay outside the gene matches. The CDR3 is made up of 15 amino acids. CDR3 in DNA: TGTGCCAGAAGCAACGGGACAGGGGATAACTATGGCTACACCTTC. Translated, it gives CARSNGTGDNYGYTF.

The CDR3, as DNA: TGTGCCAGCAGCCCGTTACTTTCCGCCTCTGGAAACACCATATATTTT. Protein sequence: CASSPLLSASGNTIYF. This rearrangement joins TRBV5-8 to TRBJ1-3; D unresolved. CDR3 length: 16 amino acids. Germline CDR1 SGHTS, CDR2 YDEGEE. Trimming pared 4 bases from V and 0 bases from J, leaving 14 bases between.

As DNA, the CDR3 is TGCGCCAGCAGCTTTGACAGCTACGAGCAGTACTTC. As protein: CASSFDSYEQYF. The V and J genes are TRBV5-1 and TRBJ2-7; the D gene is possibly TRBD1 (5 bases). There are 12 residues in the CDR3. Deletions cut 2 bases from V and 3 bases from J, with 6 bases between. Germline CDR1 is SGHRS and CDR2 is YFSETQ.

This sequence joins TRBV7-9 and TRBJ2-7; 9 bases agree with TRBD2. With V trimmed by 3 bases and J by 5 bases, 8 bases remained unmatched. The CDR3 is made up of 15 amino acids. Germline V gives CDR1 SEHNR, CDR2 FQNEAQ (reference sequence). The CDR3 loop reads CASSFAGGGGHEQYF. The CDR3 coding sequence is TGTGCCAGCAGCTTCGCTGGCGGGGGGGGGCACGAGCAGTACTTC.

This clone was found once. V gene TRBV11-2 combines with J gene TRBJ2-5; D gene unclear. With the DNA end fitting TRBJ2-7 better, the J assignment may be wrong. The CDR3 consists of 12 residues. Germline V lookup: CDR1 SGHAT, CDR2 FQNNGV. The DNA for the CDR3 is TGTGCCAGCGCTAGGTCCTCCTACGAGCAGTACTTC. Its protein product is CASARSSYEQYF.

The chain joins TRBV2 to TRBJ2-1; TRBD2 agrees at 8 bases. The length of the CDR3 is 16 residues. Germline trimming cut 1 base from V and 4 bases from J; bases unmatched to any gene: 6. The germline gives CDR1 SNHLY, CDR2 FYNNEI. CDR3 DNA: TGTGCCAGCAGTGAAGAGCGGGGGCCTAATTACAATGAGCAGTTCTTC. It specifies CASSEERGPNYNEQFF.

The sample holds one count of this clone. V gene TRBV6-1 combines with J gene TRBJ2-1; 14 bases are a match to TRBD2. V trimming: 4 bases; J trimming: 4 bases; junction bases outside the gene matches: 6. CDR3 length equals 17 residues. The germline CDR1 and CDR2 sequences are MNHNS and SASEGT. CDR3 sequence (DNA): TGTGCCAGCAGTGCGGGACTAGCGGGGGTGGGATACAATGAGCAGTTCTTC. Encoded protein: CASSAGLAGVGYNEQFF.

This rearrangement joins TRBV5-4 to TRBJ2-7, with TRBD2 as a possible D gene (5 bases). The V end was cut by 4 bases, the J end by 4 bases, with 15 bases between. The CDR3 extends over 14 amino acids. CDR1 and CDR2 (germline): SGHNT, YYREEE (reference sequence). CDR3 sequence: CASSLRRDPYEQYF. The CDR3 DNA reads as TGTGCCAGCAGCCTTCGTCGGGATCCTTACGAGCAGTACTTC.

The J gene is TRBJ2-5, the V gene TRBV6-5; D uncertain. Gene TRBJ2-7 matches the end of the DNA better, so the J call may be wrong. The CDR3 is made up of 11 amino acids. Germline V CDR1 and CDR2: MNHEY, SVGAGI. The CDR3 region is CASSSNGEQYF. The CDR3 DNA reads TGTGCCAGCAGTTCCAACGGCGAGCAGTACTTC.

The rearrangement links TRBV28 to TRBJ1-1; unclear D gene. Germline CDR1 is MDHEN and CDR2 is SYDVKM. This CDR3 contains 11 residues. Trimming removed 6 bases from V and 2 bases from J, with 4 bases in between. CDR3 residues: CASRRNTEAFF. CDR3 bases: TGTGCCAGCAGACGTAACACTGAAGCTTTCTTT.